The T cell receptor (beta chain) described here comes from a study of shared clonotypes between healthy human individuals (dated by TCRdb to 2020 to 2022). Describing the broader study: The cohort comprised a couple of women and three men aged 18 to 49 years. For each donor, three plates each were used for CD4 naive and CD4 memory, two plates were used for CD8 naive, and one plate was used for CD8 memory. To estimate repertoire size and how much clonotype sharing occurs between individuals, the study deeply sequenced the blood TCR repertoires of several healthy adults. Libraries were prepared and TCR repertoires were sequenced by different laboratories using diverse techniques, in order to increase sequencing depth and limit assay-specific biases. Each donor's leukapheresis produced roughly between roughly 0.85 and 10 billion PBMCs. Here is what the overall study found, with its caveats: Sharing across a handful of donors was observed for approximately 5% of naive CD4, 3% to 4% of naive CD8, about 2.3% of memory CD4, and about 0.39% of memory CD8 clonotypes. Naive subsets generally had larger estimated clonotype richness than memory subsets did. Sampling was limited to blood, and TCR repertoires in tissue likely differ from TCR repertoires in blood. Because the study included a small number of donors, the genetic and exposure-history diversity represented was limited. Compared with non-shared clonotypes, clonotypes shared by all four sorted-subset donors had higher generation probabilities. Pairwise subsampling led to the expectation that sequencing depth would affect the degree of clonotype sharing among donors. Even with the large sequencing depth, rarefaction of the sorted-subset datasets indicated that sequencing was incomplete.

The CDR1 and CDR2 encoded by the germline V gene (reference sequence) are MNHEY and SMNVEV. V lost 8 bases and J lost 6 bases, and the count of bases not matched to a germline gene is 13. The CDR3, cysteine through phenylalanine, is 14 amino acids long. Solely the CDR3 DNA is kept, with 42 bases framed from the first base. The donors were healthy, HIV-negative adults with no recently reported acute infections or vaccinations. Every donor was a Caucasian adult residing in Nashville, Tennessee, USA. Magnetic negative selection was used to enrich CD4+ T cells, after which naive cells were positively selected on CD45RA and the negative fraction became the memory subset. Blood was obtained by leukapheresis, after which PBMCs were separated by Ficoll-Histopaque density gradient centrifugation and cryopreserved in liquid nitrogen vapor phase. Analytical flow cytometry was used to check the purity and quantity of every magnetically sorted T cell population. Genomic DNA was isolated from each sorted fraction and quantified by UV absorbance on a Nanodrop 2000c.

Points on this clone: This clone's antigen is unknown. Base quality data are lacking; no much larger clone is found one base away.

Using the deep immunoSEQ assay, multiplex PCR amplified TCR CDR3 regions from genomic DNA. Extracted genomic DNA from each cell subset was spread evenly across all wells of several immunoSEQ 96-well plates, with each plate serving as a replicate. For sorted subsets, roughly 200 ng genomic DNA, equal to tens of thousands of T cell genomes, was loaded into each replicate PCR. The purified libraries were quantified using a Qubit 3.0 fluorometer, sized with a Bioanalyzer 2100, and then quantified again using the KAPA Library Quantification kit. Every immunoSEQ 96-well plate was sequenced on a separate single-read 150-cycle Illumina NextSeq 550 flow cell. As for the authors' bioinformatics: Because the immunoSEQ output held only junctional sequences and lacked quality scores, the filtering could not match the filtering applied to full-length reads. To assign V/J genes and CDR3, sequences were annotated using PyIR, a Python wrapper for IgBLAST v1.9, with IMGT germline references. Reads with weak V/J assignments (E-value above 1e-6), missing CDR3, stop codons, out-of-frame junctions, or ambiguous translated residues were removed. V3J clonotypes were defined as sequences sharing the same inferred V gene, J gene, and CDR3 amino acid sequence. Percentage overlap between repertoires was computed as shared unique clonotypes divided by the size of the smaller repertoire. RTK rarefaction, the Chao1 estimator, and Recon v2.1 estimates of unobserved clonotypes were used to assess repertoire richness. Generation probabilities for all TCRbeta clonotypes obtained by the gDNA method from several donors were computed using OLGA. TCRdb provides this immuneACCESS table in a form limited to in-frame rearrangements. Some clones are lacking; in checked studies, under half of them reflect an unresolved V gene, and why the rest are absent is not known. That table is the source of V, J and clone size, and D and trimming were worked out from the DNA. Recorded for this sample are roughly 760,000 clones; around 67% of them occurred a single time. Jointly, the top ten make up 1.5% to 2% of the sample.

The sample consisted of memory CD4+ T cells sorted from blood. This specimen's cell subset or site label, interpreted: CD45RA-negative fraction. Recombination linked TRBV27 to TRBJ2-7; 7 bases in the junction line up with TRBD2. This TCR derives from a woman aged 30 to 39 in good health. The CDR3: CASFRGGPNGEQYF. The nucleotide sequence reads TGTGCCAGCTTTAGGGGAGGGCCCAATGGCGAGCAGTACTTC.